Listed below are T cell receptor beta chains from one sample, sequenced in a study of shared clonotypes between healthy human individuals. Libraries were prepared by immunoSEQ multiplex PCR; TCRdb keeps only in-frame clonotypes and omits some of them. The sample gives approximately 500,000 clones, more than 65% of which show up once; about an eighth is in the top ten. Sequenced material: PBMCs. These receptor sequences come from a woman between 40 and 55 years old in good health. Some clones in this sample may be carry-over from other donors' samples. Both conserved end residues are part of each CDR3. D genes are given only for firm matches. Clone size is not always given. Where it is, it says once, few, many or a class for expanded clones.

D: TRBD1
J: TRBJ1-1
V: TRBV30
size: few
DNA: TGTGCCTGGAGTGTACTAGGCCGGGGACAGCCGAACACTGAAGCTTTCTTT
CDR3: CAWSVLGRGQPNTEAFF

D: TRBD2
J: TRBJ2-3
V: TRBV6-6
size: -
DNA: TGTGCCAGCAGTTACGGGGTAGCGGGGAGCACAGATACGCAGTATTTT
CDR3: CASSYGVAGSTDTQYF

D: -
J: TRBJ1-5
V: TRBV19
size: -
DNA: TGTGCCAGTAGTATAGTTGGGGATCAGCCCCAGCATTTT
CDR3: CASSIVGDQPQHF

D: TRBD2
J: TRBJ2-3
V: TRBV28
size: -
DNA: TGTGCCAGCAAACGCCTTGCGGGAGAATCGGATACGCAGTATTTT
CDR3: CASKRLAGESDTQYF

D: TRBD1
J: TRBJ1-4
V: TRBV6-5
size: -
DNA: TGTGCCAGCAGGGGGACAGGGGTCTCGGAAAAACTGTTTTTT
CDR3: CASRGTGVSEKLFF

D: -
J: TRBJ1-5
V: TRBV28
size: -
DNA: TGTGCCAGCAGTCCCCAGGGCAATCAGCCCCAGCATTTT
CDR3: CASSPQGNQPQHF

D: -
J: TRBJ2-7
V: TRBV2
size: -
DNA: TGTGCCAGCAGTTCCGACAGTGGGGCCTACGAGCAGTACTTC
CDR3: CASSSDSGAYEQYF

D: TRBD1
J: TRBJ2-5
V: TRBV11-2
size: -
DNA: TGTGCCAGCAGCTTACAACAGGGGGAAGAGACCCAGTACTTC
CDR3: CASSLQQGEETQYF

D: TRBD2
J: TRBJ2-2
V: TRBV5-1
size: -
DNA: TGCGCCAGCAGCCCCCGACTAGCGGGAGGGAACACCGGGGAGCTGTTTTTT
CDR3: CASSPRLAGGNTGELFF

D: TRBD2
J: TRBJ2-5
V: TRBV7-8
size: -
DNA: TGTGCCAGCAGCTTAGGGCTAGCGGGAGGCCCGGCCCAAGAGACCCAGTACTTC
CDR3: CASSLGLAGGPAQETQYF

D: TRBD2
J: TRBJ2-1
V: TRBV29-1
size: -
DNA: TGCAGCGTGGGGAAGCGGGAGTTTGGGGTCGATGAGCAGTTCTTC
CDR3: CSVGKREFGVDEQFF

D: -
J: TRBJ2-7
V: TRBV4-2
size: -
DNA: TGTGCCAGCAGCCAAGATCTGGCGGGACCACCCTACGAGCAGTACTTC
CDR3: CASSQDLAGPPYEQYF

D: TRBD1
J: TRBJ1-1
V: TRBV6-4
size: -
DNA: TGTGCCAGCAGTGAAACGACAGGGGGCGAAGCTTTCTTT
CDR3: CASSETTGGEAFF

D: -
J: TRBJ2-1
V: TRBV11-3
size: once
DNA: TGTGCCAGCAGCTTATTGGGGGGGCTGCCGGGCTACAATGAGCAGTTCTTC
CDR3: CASSLLGGLPGYNEQFF

D: TRBD1
J: TRBJ2-4
V: TRBV6-6
size: many
DNA: TGTGCCAGCAACCGGGACAGGGGGCCGGGAAACATTCAGTACTTC
CDR3: CASNRDRGPGNIQYF

D: -
J: TRBJ2-3
V: TRBV19
size: -
DNA: TGTGCCACAGCCTCCAGCGGAGATACGCAGTATTTT
CDR3: CATASSGDTQYF

D: -
J: TRBJ2-5
V: TRBV11-2
size: few
DNA: TGTGCCAGCAGCTCACCAGGAGAGACCCAGTACTTC
CDR3: CASSSPGETQYF

D: -
J: TRBJ2-7
V: TRBV7-9
size: -
DNA: TGTGCCAGCAGCTTAAGCCCGACGGGAACCTACGAGCAGTACTTC
CDR3: CASSLSPTGTYEQYF

D: TRBD2
J: TRBJ2-7
V: TRBV2
size: -
DNA: TGTGCCAGCAGTGTCCCGGGACTAGCGGGAGTAGGAACCTACGAGCAGTACTTC
CDR3: CASSVPGLAGVGTYEQYF

D: -
J: TRBJ1-1
V: TRBV27
size: few
DNA: TGTGCCAGCAGCAAGGGAAGTATAGTGGGGAGCACTGAAGCTTTCTTT
CDR3: CASSKGSIVGSTEAFF

D: -
J: TRBJ2-1
V: TRBV7-3
size: -
DNA: TGTGCCAGCAGCTTAACCAGAGACAATGAGCAGTTCTTC
CDR3: CASSLTRDNEQFF

D: TRBD2
J: TRBJ2-3
V: TRBV5-1
size: -
DNA: TGCGCCAGCATCGAGACTAGCGGGAAGGATACGCAGTATTTT
CDR3: CASIETSGKDTQYF

D: -
J: TRBJ1-2
V: TRBV18
size: -
DNA: TGTGCCAGCTCACCACCACCGGGTTCACATGGCTACACCTTC
CDR3: CASSPPPGSHGYTF

D: -
J: TRBJ1-4
V: TRBV7-2
size: few
DNA: TGTGCCAGCAGCCCCCCGGAGGGGTCCAGAGAAAAACTGTTTTTT
CDR3: CASSPPEGSREKLFF

D: -
J: TRBJ1-4
V: TRBV5-6
size: once
DNA: TGTGCCAGCAGCCGGGTAGATGAAAAACTGTTTTTT
CDR3: CASSRVDEKLFF

D: TRBD2
J: TRBJ2-5
V: TRBV5-1
size: once
DNA: TGCGCCAGCAGCTCGGGACTAGCGGCTCAAGAGACCCAGTACTTC
CDR3: CASSSGLAAQETQYF

D: -
J: TRBJ2-1
V: TRBV7-2
size: -
DNA: TGTGCCAGCAGAAAGGACCAATACAATGAGCAGTTCTTC
CDR3: CASRKDQYNEQFF

D: TRBD1
J: TRBJ2-2
V: TRBV29-1
size: -
DNA: TGCAGCGTTGAAGGACAAGGGACAGGGGGCGACGGCACCGGGGAGCTGTTTTTT
CDR3: CSVEGQGTGGDGTGELFF

D: TRBD2
J: TRBJ2-7
V: TRBV4-2
size: -
DNA: TGTGCCAGCAGCCAAGCGTGGTCGCGGGAGCTAGTCTACGAGCAGTACTTC
CDR3: CASSQAWSRELVYEQYF

D: -
J: TRBJ1-4
V: TRBV10-1
size: -
DNA: TGCGCCAGCACCTGCGCGGGGGGACCAGATGCAACTAATGAAAAACTGTTTTTT
CDR3: CASTCAGGPDATNEKLFF

D: -
J: TRBJ2-7
V: TRBV10-3
size: -
DNA: TGTGCCATCAGTGAGTCGACTCTTAGGCCCTACGAGCAGTACTTC
CDR3: CAISESTLRPYEQYF

D: -
J: TRBJ2-7
V: TRBV6-4
size: -
DNA: TGTGCCACCCGAGGGGCAGGGCGGGCGGCGCGACGTCACTACGAGCAGTACTTC
CDR3: CATRGAGRAARRHYEQYF